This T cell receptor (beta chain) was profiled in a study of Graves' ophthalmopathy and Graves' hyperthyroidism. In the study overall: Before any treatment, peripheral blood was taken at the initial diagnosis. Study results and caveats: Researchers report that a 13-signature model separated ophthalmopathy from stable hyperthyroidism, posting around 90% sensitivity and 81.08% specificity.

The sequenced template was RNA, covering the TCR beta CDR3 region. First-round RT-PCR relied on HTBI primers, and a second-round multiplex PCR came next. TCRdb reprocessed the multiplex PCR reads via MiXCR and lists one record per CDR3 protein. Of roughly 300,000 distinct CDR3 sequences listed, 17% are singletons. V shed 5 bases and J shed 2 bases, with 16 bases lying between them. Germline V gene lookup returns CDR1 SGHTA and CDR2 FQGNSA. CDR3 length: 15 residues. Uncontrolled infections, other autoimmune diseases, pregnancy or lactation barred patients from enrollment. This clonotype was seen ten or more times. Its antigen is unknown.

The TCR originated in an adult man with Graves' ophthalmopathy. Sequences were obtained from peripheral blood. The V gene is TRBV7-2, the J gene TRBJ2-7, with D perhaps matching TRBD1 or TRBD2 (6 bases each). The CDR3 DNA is TGTGCCAGCAGCCCCTGGGGGGCTTTAACCTACGAGCAGTACTTC. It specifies CASSPWGALTYEQYF.